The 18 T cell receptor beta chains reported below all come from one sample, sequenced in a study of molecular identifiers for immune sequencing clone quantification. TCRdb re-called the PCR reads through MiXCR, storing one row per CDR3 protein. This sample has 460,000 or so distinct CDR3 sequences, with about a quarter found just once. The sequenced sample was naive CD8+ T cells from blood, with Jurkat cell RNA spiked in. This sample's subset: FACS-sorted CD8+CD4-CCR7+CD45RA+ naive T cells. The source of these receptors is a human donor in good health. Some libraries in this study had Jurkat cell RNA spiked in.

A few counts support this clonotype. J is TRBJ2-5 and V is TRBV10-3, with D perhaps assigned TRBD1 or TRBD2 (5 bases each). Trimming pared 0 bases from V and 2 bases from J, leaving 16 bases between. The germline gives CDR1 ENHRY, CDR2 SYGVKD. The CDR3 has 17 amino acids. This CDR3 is CAISESGTTTEQETQYF. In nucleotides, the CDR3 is TGTGCCATCAGTGAGTCAGGGACCACTACTGAACAAGAGACCCAGTACTTC.

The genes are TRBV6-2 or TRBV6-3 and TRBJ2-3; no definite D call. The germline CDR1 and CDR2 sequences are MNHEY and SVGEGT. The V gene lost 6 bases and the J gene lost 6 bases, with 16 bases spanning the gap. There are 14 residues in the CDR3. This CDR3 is CASRKPAPLDTQYF. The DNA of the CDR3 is TGTGCCAGCAGAAAGCCAGCACCCCTGGATACGCAGTATTTT.

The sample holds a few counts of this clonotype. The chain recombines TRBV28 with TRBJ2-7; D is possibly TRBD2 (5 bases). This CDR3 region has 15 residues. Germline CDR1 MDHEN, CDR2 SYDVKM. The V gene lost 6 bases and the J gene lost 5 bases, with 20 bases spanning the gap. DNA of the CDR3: TGTGCCAGCAGGGTTTTAGGCAGCGGAGACCACGAGCAGTACTTC. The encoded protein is CASRVLGSGDHEQYF.

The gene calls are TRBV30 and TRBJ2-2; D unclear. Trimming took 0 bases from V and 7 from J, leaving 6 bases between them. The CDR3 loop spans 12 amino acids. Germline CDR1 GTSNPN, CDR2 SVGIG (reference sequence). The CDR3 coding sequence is TGTGCCTGGAGTGTGGTAGGCGGGGAGCTGTTTTTT. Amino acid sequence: CAWSVVGGELFF.

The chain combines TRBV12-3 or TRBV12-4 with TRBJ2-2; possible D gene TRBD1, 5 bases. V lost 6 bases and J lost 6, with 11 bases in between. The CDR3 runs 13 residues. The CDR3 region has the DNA TGTGCCAGCAGACACGACAGTGCCGGGGAGCTGTTTTTT. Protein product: CASRHDSAGELFF.

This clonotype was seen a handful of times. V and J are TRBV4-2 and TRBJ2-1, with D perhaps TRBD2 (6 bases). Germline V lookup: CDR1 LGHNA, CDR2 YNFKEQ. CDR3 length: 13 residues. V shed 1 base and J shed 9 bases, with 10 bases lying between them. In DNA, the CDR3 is TGTGCCAGCAGCCAAGGGACTAATCGTGAGCAGTTCTTC. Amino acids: CASSQGTNREQFF.

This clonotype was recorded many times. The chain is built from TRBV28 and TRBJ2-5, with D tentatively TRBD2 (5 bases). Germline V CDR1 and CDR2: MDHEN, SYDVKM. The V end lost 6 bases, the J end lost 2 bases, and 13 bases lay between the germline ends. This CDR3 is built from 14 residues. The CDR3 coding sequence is TGTGCCAGCAGGCTCGGGGTGAGACAAGAGACCCAGTACTTC. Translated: CASRLGVRQETQYF. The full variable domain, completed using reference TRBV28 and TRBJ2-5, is DVKVTQSSRYLVKRTGEKVFLECVQDMDHENMFWYRQDPGLGLRLIYFSYDVKMKEKGDIPEGYSVSREKKERFSLILESASTNQTSMYLCASRLGVRQETQYFGPGTRLLVL.

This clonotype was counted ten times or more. CDR3 region: CASSIVAGGTYEQYF. CDR3 bases: TGTGCCAGCAGCATCGTAGCGGGCGGTACCTACGAGCAGTACTTC. The chain links TRBV7-2 to TRBJ2-7; 7 bases fit TRBD2. The CDR3 contains 15 residues. Germline CDR1 and CDR2: SGHTA and FQGNSA. V was pared by 5 bases and J by 2 bases, with 9 bases of the junction left unmatched.

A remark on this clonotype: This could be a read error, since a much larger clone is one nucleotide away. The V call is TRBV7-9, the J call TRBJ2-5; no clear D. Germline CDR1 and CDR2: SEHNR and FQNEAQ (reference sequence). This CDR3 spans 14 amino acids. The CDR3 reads CASSLVHSQETKYF. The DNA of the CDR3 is TGTGCCAGCAGCTTAGTTCACAGCCAAGAGACCAAGTACTTC.

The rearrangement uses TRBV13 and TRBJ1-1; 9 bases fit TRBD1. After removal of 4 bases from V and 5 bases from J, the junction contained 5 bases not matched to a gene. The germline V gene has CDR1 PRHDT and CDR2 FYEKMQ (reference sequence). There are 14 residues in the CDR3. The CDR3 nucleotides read TGTGCCAGCAGCTCCGGACAGGGGTGGACTGAAGCTTTCTTT. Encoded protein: CASSSGQGWTEAFF.

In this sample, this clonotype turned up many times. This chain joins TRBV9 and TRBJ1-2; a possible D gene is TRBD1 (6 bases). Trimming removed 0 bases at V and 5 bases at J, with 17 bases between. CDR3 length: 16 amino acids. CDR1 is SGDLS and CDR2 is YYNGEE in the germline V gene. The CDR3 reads CASSVDYREAKYGYTF. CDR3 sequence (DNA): TGTGCCAGCAGCGTAGACTACAGGGAGGCAAAGTATGGCTACACCTTC.

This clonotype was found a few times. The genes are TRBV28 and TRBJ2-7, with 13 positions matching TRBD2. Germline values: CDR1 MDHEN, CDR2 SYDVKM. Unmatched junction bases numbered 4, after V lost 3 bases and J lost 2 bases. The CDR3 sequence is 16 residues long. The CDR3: CASSFPGTSGAYEQYF. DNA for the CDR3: TGTGCCAGCAGTTTCCCCGGGACTAGCGGGGCCTACGAGCAGTACTTC. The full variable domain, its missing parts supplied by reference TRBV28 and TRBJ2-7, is DVKVTQSSRYLVKRTGEKVFLECVQDMDHENMFWYRQDPGLGLRLIYFSYDVKMKEKGDIPEGYSVSREKKERFSLILESASTNQTSMYLCASSFPGTSGAYEQYFGPGTRLTVT.

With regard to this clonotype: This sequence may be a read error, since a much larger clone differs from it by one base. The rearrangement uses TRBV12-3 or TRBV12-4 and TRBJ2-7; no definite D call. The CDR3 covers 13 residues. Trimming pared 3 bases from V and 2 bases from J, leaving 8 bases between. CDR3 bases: TGTGCCAGCAGTTTCAAGGGAACCTACGAGCAGTACTTC. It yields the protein CASSFKGTYEQYF.

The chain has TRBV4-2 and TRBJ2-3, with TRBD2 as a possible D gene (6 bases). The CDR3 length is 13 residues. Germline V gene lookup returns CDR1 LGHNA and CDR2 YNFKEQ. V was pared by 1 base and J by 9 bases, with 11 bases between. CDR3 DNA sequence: TGTGCCAGCAGCCAAGCCTGGGACTCAACGCAGTATTTT. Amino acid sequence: CASSQAWDSTQYF.

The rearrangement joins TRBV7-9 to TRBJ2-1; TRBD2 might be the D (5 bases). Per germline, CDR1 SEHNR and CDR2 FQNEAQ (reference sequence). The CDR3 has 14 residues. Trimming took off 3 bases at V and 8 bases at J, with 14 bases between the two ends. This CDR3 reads CASSFPGKRYEQFF. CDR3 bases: TGTGCCAGCAGCTTTCCGGGGAAGCGGTATGAGCAGTTCTTC. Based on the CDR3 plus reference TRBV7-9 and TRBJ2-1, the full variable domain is DTGVSQNPRHKITKRGQNVTFRCDPISEHNRLYWYRQTLGQGPEFLTYFQNEAQLEKSRLLSDRFSAERPKGSFSTLEIQRTEQGDSAMYLCASSFPGKRYEQFFGPGTRLTVL.

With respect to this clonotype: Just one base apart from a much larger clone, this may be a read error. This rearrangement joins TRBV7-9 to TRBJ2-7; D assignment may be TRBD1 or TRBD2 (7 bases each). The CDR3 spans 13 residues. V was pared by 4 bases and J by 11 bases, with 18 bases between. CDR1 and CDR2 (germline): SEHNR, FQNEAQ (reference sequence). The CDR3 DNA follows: TGTGCCAGCAGCTCCGACCTGACAGGGAGGGAGTACTTC. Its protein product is CASSSDLTGREYF.

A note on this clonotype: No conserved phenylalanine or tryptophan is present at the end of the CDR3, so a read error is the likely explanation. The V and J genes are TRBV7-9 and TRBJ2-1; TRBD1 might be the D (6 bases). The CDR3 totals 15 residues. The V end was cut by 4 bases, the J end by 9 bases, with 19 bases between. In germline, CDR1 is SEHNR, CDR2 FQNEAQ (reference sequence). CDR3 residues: CASSSRPRGRGEQFS. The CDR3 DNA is TGTGCCAGCAGCTCCCGCCCCAGGGGCCGAGGTGAGCAGTTCTCC.

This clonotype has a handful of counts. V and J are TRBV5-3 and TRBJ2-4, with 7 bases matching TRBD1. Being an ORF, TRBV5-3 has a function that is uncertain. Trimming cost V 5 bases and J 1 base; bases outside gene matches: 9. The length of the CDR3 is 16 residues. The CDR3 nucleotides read TGTGCCAGAAGATACCGACAGGGAAGGGCCAAAAACATTCAGTACTTC. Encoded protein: CARRYRQGRAKNIQYF.